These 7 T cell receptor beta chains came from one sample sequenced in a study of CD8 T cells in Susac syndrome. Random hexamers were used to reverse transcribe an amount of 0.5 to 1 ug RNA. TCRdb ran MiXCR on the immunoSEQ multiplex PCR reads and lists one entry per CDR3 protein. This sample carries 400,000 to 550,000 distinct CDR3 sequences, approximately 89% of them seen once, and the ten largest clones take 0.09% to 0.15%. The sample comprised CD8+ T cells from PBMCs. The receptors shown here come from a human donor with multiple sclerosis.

CDR3: CASSLSPAGGRETQYF. The CDR3 nucleotides read TGTGCCAGCAGCTTAAGCCCGGCGGGAGGGAGAGAGACCCAGTACTTC. V usage is TRBV5-6 and J usage is TRBJ2-5; 9 bases line up with TRBD2. Germline lookup yields CDR1 SGHDT and CDR2 YYEEEE. The CDR3 covers 16 residues. V shed 2 bases and J 4 bases; nucleotides not matched to a gene: 9.

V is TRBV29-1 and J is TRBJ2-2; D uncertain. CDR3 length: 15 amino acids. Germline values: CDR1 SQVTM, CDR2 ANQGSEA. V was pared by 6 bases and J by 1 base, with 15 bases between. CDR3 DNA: TGCAGCGTGGAGTATGAATCACGGAACACCGGGGAGCTGTTTTTT. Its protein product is CSVEYESRNTGELFF.

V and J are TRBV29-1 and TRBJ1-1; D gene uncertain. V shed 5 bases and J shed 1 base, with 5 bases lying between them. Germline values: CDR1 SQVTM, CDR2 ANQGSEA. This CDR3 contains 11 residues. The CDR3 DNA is TGCAGCGTTTCAGGGAACACTGAAGCTTTCTTT. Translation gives CSVSGNTEAFF.

Here the CDR3 DNA reads TGCGCCAGCAGTGAGTCGGGACAGGGAGGGACAGATACGCAGTATTTT. Translated, it gives CASSESGQGGTDTQYF. The chain combines TRBV10-2 with TRBJ2-3; 9 positions agree with TRBD1. This CDR3 comprises 16 residues. V lost 0 bases and J lost 3; bases outside the gene matches: 4. CDR1 WSHSY and CDR2 SAAADI come from the germline V gene.

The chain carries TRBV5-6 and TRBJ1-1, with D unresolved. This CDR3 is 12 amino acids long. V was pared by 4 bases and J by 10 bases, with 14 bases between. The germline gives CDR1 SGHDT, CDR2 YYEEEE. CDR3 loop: CASSRTPVGAFF. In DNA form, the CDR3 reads TGTGCCAGCAGCCGGACCCCAGTCGGAGCTTTCTTT.

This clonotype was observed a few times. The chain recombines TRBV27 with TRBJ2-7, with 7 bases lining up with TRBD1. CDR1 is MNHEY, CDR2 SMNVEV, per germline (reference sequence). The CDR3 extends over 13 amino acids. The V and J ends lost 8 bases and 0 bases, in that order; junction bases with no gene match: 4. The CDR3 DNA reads TGTGCCAGCTCTGGACAGGCCTCCTACGAGCAGTACTTC. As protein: CASSGQASYEQYF.

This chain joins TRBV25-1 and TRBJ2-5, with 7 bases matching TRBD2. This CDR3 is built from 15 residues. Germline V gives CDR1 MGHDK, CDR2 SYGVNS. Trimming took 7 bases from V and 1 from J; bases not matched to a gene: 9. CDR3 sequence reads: CASTGSGRRQETQYF. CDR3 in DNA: TGTGCCAGCACTGGTAGCGGGCGCCGCCAAGAGACCCAGTACTTC. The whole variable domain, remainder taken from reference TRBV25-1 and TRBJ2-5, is EADIYQTPRYLVIGTGKKITLECSQTMGHDKMYWYQQDPGMELHLIHYSYGVNSTEKGDLSSESTVSRIRTEHFPLTLESARPSHTSQYLCASTGSGRRQETQYFGPGTRLLVL.